Given below is one T cell receptor (beta chain) in context. Its target is not known. This sample is part of a study of T cell responses to AZD1222 COVID-19 vaccine. Study-wide findings and caveats: Among the donors, most were white British and more were female, and clonal diversity was possibly underestimated. Only after the peak T cell response were repertoires sampled. Targeting of unmutated variant regions was reportedly seen in nearly half of spike-specific TCRs.

TCRdb keeps only in-frame clones here, not all; method: immunoSEQ multiplex PCR. The sample shows more than 85,000 clones, approximately 91% of them seen only once. CDR1 is SGHRS and CDR2 is YFSETQ in the germline V gene. The CDR3 consists of 15 residues. The V and J ends lost 3 bases and 4 bases respectively, with 16 bases between them. The J gene is TRBJ1-1, the V gene TRBV5-1; D possibly corresponds to TRBD1 (6 bases). This TCR was recovered from an adult who received the AZD1222 COVID-19 vaccine. This sample comprised peripheral blood, obtained 28 days after the second AZD1222 dose. CDR3 loop: CASSSKQGISTEAFF. Written as DNA, the CDR3 is TGCGCCAGCAGCTCAAAACAGGGAATTAGCACTGAAGCTTTCTTT.